The rows below give T cell receptor beta chains drawn from one sample of a study of T cell responses to AZD1222 COVID-19 vaccine. Produced via immunoSEQ multiplex PCR; TCRdb's table is partial and in-frame only. The sample includes 120,000 or so clones, more than 70% of them seen just once. The sample consisted of peripheral blood, taken on day 0 of AZD1222 vaccination. The receptors here all came from an adult in good health. The CDR3 runs from the conserved cysteine through the conserved F or W. The order of the fields is J gene, clone size, D gene, V gene, CDR3 protein, CDR3 DNA. The D gene is left open where the match is weak. Size tells how often a clone was seen (once, few, many) or the class of an expanded clone, and some rows leave it out.

TRBJ1-4 - TRBD1 TRBV10-2 CASSEYGDSQNEKLFF TGCGCCAGCAGTGAGTACGGGGACAGCCAAAATGAAAAACTGTTTTTT
TRBJ2-2 - TRBD2 TRBV7-2 CASSSGASGRDTGELFF TGTGCCAGCAGCTCGGGGGCCAGCGGGAGGGACACCGGGGAGCTGTTTTTT
TRBJ2-7 - - TRBV20-1 CAVSVLYEQYF TGCGCGGTCAGTGTGCTCTACGAGCAGTACTTC
TRBJ2-3 - TRBD2 TRBV7-8 CASSSPPGGRAVDTQYF TGTGCCAGCAGCTCCCCCCCGGGCGGGAGGGCCGTAGATACGCAGTATTTT
TRBJ2-1 - TRBD2 TRBV3-1/TRBV3-2 CASSQVLAEYNEQFF TGTGCCAGCAGCCAAGTTCTAGCGGAGTACAATGAGCAGTTCTTC
TRBJ2-6 - - TRBV2 CASSERSGANVLTF TGTGCCAGCAGTGAGCGATCTGGGGCCAACGTCCTGACTTTC
TRBJ1-1 - - TRBV19 CASSPYMNTEAFF TGTGCCAGTAGCCCTTATATGAACACTGAAGCTTTCTTT
TRBJ2-5 - - TRBV29-1 CSVGAWQETQYF TGCAGCGTTGGGGCCTGGCAAGAGACCCAGTACTTC
TRBJ1-1 - - TRBV11-2 CASSFGQNTEAFF TGTGCCAGCAGCTTTGGGCAGAACACTGAAGCTTTCTTT
TRBJ1-1 once - TRBV18 CASLGPDNTEAFF TGTGCCAGCTTGGGCCCAGATAACACTGAAGCTTTCTTT
TRBJ2-7 - TRBD2 TRBV10-3 CAIRTGTSGYEQYF TGTGCCATCAGGACCGGGACTAGCGGCTACGAGCAGTACTTC
TRBJ2-5 few - TRBV12-5 CASGLTGSGTQYF TGTGCTAGTGGTTTAACAGGGTCCGGGACCCAGTACTTC
TRBJ1-2 - - TRBV5-4 CASSSGPGYGYTF TGTGCCAGCAGCTCCGGGCCTGGCTATGGCTACACCTTC
TRBJ1-2 once - TRBV9 CASSVDGTPYGYTF TGTGCCAGCAGCGTAGACGGGACACCCTATGGCTACACCTTC
TRBJ1-1 - - TRBV5-6 CASSRDILNTEAFF TGTGCCAGCAGCAGGGACATTCTGAACACTGAAGCTTTCTTT
TRBJ1-4 - - TRBV9 CASSSGGGHEKLFF TGTGCCAGCAGCTCGGGTGGGGGGCACGAAAAACTGTTTTTT
TRBJ1-1 - TRBD1 TRBV2 CASSRQGEGTEAFF TGTGCCAGCAGTAGACAGGGGGAGGGCACTGAAGCTTTCTTT
TRBJ2-3 - TRBD2 TRBV3-1/TRBV3-2 CASSQLSPSGADTQYF TGTGCCAGCAGCCAACTCTCGCCTAGCGGCGCAGATACGCAGTATTTT
TRBJ1-2 - - TRBV3-1/TRBV3-2 CASSPVTSNYGYTF TGTGCCAGCAGCCCCGTCACGTCTAACTATGGCTACACCTTC
TRBJ1-1 - - TRBV9 CASSPRWGNTEAFF TGTGCCAGCAGCCCCCGCTGGGGGAACACTGAAGCTTTCTTT
TRBJ2-2 - - TRBV6-6 CASSYFGQSGELFF TGTGCCAGCAGTTACTTTGGACAGTCCGGGGAGCTGTTTTTT
TRBJ2-3 - TRBD2 TRBV9 CASSEGLAGVGDTQYF TGTGCCAGCAGCGAGGGACTAGCGGGAGTGGGAGATACGCAGTATTTT
TRBJ1-3 - - TRBV15 CATKNHRVSGNTIYF TGTGCCACCAAGAATCACAGGGTCTCTGGAAACACCATATATTTT
TRBJ2-2 once TRBD1 TRBV5-4 CASSRPGQLTGELFF TGTGCCAGCAGCCGTCCGGGACAGCTCACCGGGGAGCTGTTTTTT
TRBJ2-3 - - TRBV29-1 CSVDWGADTQYF TGCAGCGTTGATTGGGGGGCAGATACGCAGTATTTT
TRBJ1-1 - TRBD1 TRBV5-1 CASSLTGVKNTEAFF TGCGCCAGCAGCTTGACAGGGGTTAAGAACACTGAAGCTTTCTTT
TRBJ2-1 once - TRBV6-5 CASSRSYNEQFF TGTGCCAGCAGTCGGTCGTACAATGAGCAGTTCTTC
TRBJ2-5 - TRBD1 TRBV24-1 CATSEPGQGAGETQYF TGTGCCACCAGTGAACCGGGACAGGGGGCCGGAGAGACCCAGTACTTC